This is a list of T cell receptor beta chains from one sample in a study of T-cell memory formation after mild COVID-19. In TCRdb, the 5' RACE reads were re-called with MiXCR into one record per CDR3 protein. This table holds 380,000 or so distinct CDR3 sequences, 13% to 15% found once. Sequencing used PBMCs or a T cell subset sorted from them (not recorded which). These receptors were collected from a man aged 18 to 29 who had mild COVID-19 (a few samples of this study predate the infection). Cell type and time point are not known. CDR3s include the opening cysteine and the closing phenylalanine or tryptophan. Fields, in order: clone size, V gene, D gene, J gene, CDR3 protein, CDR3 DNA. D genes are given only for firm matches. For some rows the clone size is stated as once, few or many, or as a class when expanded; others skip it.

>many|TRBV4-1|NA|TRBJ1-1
CASSQSPGTVTEAFF
TGCGCCAGCAGCCAAAGCCCAGGAACGGTCACTGAAGCTTTCTTT
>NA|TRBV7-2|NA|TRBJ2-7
CASSPEPSYEQYF
TGTGCCAGCAGCCCCGAACCATCCTACGAGCAGTACTTC
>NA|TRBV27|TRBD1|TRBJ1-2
CASTSLRDRGRYTF
TGTGCCAGCACCTCTCTCCGGGACAGGGGACGCTACACCTTC
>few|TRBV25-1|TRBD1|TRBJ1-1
CASNRQGVDTEAFF
TGTGCCAGCAACCGACAGGGGGTCGACACTGAAGCTTTCTTT
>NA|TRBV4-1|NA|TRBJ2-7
CASSQSVLREHEQYF
TGCGCCAGCAGCCAATCGGTCCTCAGGGAACACGAGCAGTACTTC
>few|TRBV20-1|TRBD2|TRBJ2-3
CSARDPAREAGGTADTQYF
TGCAGTGCTAGAGATCCTGCGCGAGAAGCGGGGGGAACAGCAGATACGCAGTATTTT
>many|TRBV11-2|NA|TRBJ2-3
CASSLGRGSDTQYF
TGTGCCAGCAGCTTAGGTAGGGGGTCAGATACGCAGTATTTT
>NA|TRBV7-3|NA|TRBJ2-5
CASSLGGWGETQYF
TGTGCCAGCAGCTTAGGGGGTTGGGGAGAGACCCAGTACTTC
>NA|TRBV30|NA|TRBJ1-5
CAWSVRDGQPQHF
TGTGCCTGGAGTGTACGGGACGGCCAGCCCCAGCATTTT
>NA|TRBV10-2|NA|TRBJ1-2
CASSESMDPSGYGYTF
TGCGCCAGCAGTGAGTCGATGGACCCTTCCGGATATGGCTACACCTTC
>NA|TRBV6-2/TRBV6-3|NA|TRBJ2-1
CASSYRLLSRGRYNEQFF
TGTGCCAGCAGTTACCGGCTTCTTTCCCGGGGACGCTACAATGAGCAGTTCTTC
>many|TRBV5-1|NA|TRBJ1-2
CASSLGAGTYGYTF
TGCGCCAGCAGCTTGGGGGCAGGGACCTATGGCTACACCTTC
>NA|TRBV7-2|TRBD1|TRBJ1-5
CASSPMGTNGGQGRNSNQPQHF
TGTGCCAGCAGCCCCATGGGGACAAACGGGGGACAGGGTCGTAATAGCAATCAGCCCCAGCATTTT
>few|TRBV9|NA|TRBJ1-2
CASSVAEAGWNGYTF
TGTGCCAGCAGCGTAGCAGAAGCAGGCTGGAATGGCTACACCTTC
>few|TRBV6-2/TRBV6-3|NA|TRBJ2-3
CASRFGRTDTQYF
TGTGCCAGCAGATTTGGCAGGACAGATACGCAGTATTTT
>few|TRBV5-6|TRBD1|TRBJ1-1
CASSSRDRGNTEAFF
TGTGCCAGCAGCTCAAGGGACAGGGGGAACACTGAAGCTTTCTTT
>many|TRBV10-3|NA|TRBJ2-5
CAIKSRQGGETQYF
TGTGCCATCAAATCACGGCAGGGCGGCGAGACCCAGTACTTC
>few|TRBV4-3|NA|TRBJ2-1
CASSQDRAGKQFF
TGCGCCAGCAGCCAAGATAGGGCAGGGAAGCAGTTCTTC
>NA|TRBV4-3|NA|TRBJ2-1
CASSQDNTENEQFF
TGCGCCAGCAGCCAAGATAACACCGAAAATGAGCAGTTCTTC
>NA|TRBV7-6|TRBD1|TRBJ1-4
CASSPNPTGASLNEKLFF
TGTGCCAGCAGCCCCAACCCGACAGGGGCCTCTCTTAATGAAAAACTGTTTTTT
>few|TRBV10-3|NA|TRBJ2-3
CAISEVSDTQYF
TGTGCCATCAGTGAGGTGTCAGATACGCAGTATTTT
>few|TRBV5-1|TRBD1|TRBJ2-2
CASSPGQGVDAGELFF
TGCGCCAGCAGTCCTGGACAGGGGGTTGATGCCGGGGAGCTGTTTTTT
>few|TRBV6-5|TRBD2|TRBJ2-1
CASSIGLAGGYNEQFF
TGTGCCAGCAGTATCGGACTAGCGGGGGGGTACAATGAGCAGTTCTTC
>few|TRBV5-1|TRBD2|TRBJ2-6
CASSLVPGGTGANVLTF
TGCGCCAGCAGCTTGGTCCCGGGGGGAACTGGGGCCAACGTCCTGACTTTC
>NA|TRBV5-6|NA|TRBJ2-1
CASSPEGGAYNEQFF
TGTGCCAGCAGCCCAGAGGGGGGGGCTTACAATGAGCAGTTCTTC
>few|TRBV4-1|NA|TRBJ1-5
CASSRGMTGQSQPQHF
TGCGCCAGCAGCCGAGGGATGACAGGTCAAAGTCAGCCCCAGCATTTT
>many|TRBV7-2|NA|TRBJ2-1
CASSLGGHGPFF
TGTGCCAGCAGCTTAGGGGGACACGGACCGTTCTTC
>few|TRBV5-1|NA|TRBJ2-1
CASSLEESEPYNEQFF
TGCGCCAGCAGCTTGGAGGAATCCGAACCCTACAATGAGCAGTTCTTC
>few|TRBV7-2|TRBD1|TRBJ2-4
CASSPDRGWGNIQYF
TGTGCCAGCAGCCCCGACAGGGGTTGGGGAAACATTCAGTACTTC
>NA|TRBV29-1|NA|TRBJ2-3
CSVEEGPGVMRQYF
TGCAGCGTTGAAGAAGGCCCTGGTGTTATGAGGCAGTATTTT
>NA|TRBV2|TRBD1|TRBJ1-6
CASSGTGGLWNSPLHF
TGTGCCAGCAGTGGGACAGGGGGCCTCTGGAATTCACCCCTCCACTTT
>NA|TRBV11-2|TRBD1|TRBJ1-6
CASMTTGGSPLHF
TGTGCCAGCATGACTACAGGGGGATCACCCCTCCACTTT
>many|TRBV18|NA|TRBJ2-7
CASSHGGGGYEQYF
TGTGCCAGCTCTCACGGAGGGGGAGGCTACGAGCAGTACTTC
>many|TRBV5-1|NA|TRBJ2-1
CASSLLGNEQFF
TGCGCCAGCAGCTTGCTGGGGAATGAGCAGTTCTTC
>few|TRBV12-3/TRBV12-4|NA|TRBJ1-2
CASSRDSPWGYGYTF
TGTGCCAGCAGTCGAGACAGTCCCTGGGGCTATGGCTACACCTTC
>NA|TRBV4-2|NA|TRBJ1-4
CASSRTGDGEKLFF
TGTGCCAGCAGCCGCACAGGAGATGGGGAAAAACTGTTTTTT
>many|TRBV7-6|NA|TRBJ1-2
CASSLDRNGGYTF
TGTGCCAGCAGCTTAGACAGAAATGGGGGCTACACCTTC
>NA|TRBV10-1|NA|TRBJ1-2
CASRHRDRTGRNYGYTF
TGCGCCAGCAGGCACCGGGATCGGACTGGGAGGAACTATGGCTACACCTTC
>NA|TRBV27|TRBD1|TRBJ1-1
CASSLRRTGGFNTEAFF
TGTGCCAGCAGTTTAAGACGGACAGGGGGTTTTAACACTGAAGCTTTCTTT
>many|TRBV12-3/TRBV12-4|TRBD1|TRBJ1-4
CASREGQGAEKLFF
TGTGCCAGCAGAGAAGGACAGGGGGCTGAAAAACTGTTTTTT
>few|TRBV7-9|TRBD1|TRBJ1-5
CASSSSTGNQPQHF
TGTGCCAGCAGCTCATCGACAGGGAATCAGCCCCAGCATTTT
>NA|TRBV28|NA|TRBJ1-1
CASSLLTGAGDTEAFF
TGTGCCAGCAGTTTATTAACAGGAGCAGGGGACACTGAAGCTTTCTTT
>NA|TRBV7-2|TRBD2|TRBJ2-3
CASVSGTIGDTQYF
TGTGCCAGCGTTTCCGGGACTATCGGTGATACGCAGTATTTT
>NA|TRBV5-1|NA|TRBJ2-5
CASSLEAPEETQYF
TGCGCCAGCAGCTTGGAGGCGCCAGAAGAGACCCAGTACTTC
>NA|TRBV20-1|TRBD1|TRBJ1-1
CSASTVDRDTEAFF
TGCAGTGCTAGTACGGTCGACAGGGACACTGAAGCTTTCTTT
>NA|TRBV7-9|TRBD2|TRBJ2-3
CASSYAGGRPDTQYF
TGTGCCAGCAGCTACGCGGGGGGGCGTCCGGATACGCAGTATTTT
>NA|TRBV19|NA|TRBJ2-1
CASSSPWGYEQFF
TGTGCCAGTAGTAGCCCCTGGGGGTATGAGCAGTTCTTC
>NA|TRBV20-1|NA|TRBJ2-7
CSASPKSINSYEQYF
TGCAGTGCGAGTCCGAAGAGTATTAATTCCTACGAGCAGTACTTC
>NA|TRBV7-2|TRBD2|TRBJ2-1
CASSPPGTSRYNEQFF
TGTGCCAGCAGCCCCCCCGGGACTAGCCGTTACAATGAGCAGTTCTTC
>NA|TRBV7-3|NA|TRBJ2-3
CASSRNGTQSTDTQYF
TGTGCCAGCAGCCGAAACGGGACCCAGAGCACAGATACGCAGTATTTT
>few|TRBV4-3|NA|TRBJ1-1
CASSQEVGVTEAFF
TGCGCCAGCAGCCAAGAAGTAGGGGTGACTGAAGCTTTCTTT
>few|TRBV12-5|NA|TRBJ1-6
CASGLETGSPLHF
TGTGCTAGTGGTTTGGAGACAGGTTCACCCCTCCACTTT